A selection of T cell receptor beta chains follows, all from one sample in a study of immune evolution from preneoplasia to lung adenocarcinoma. The data were produced by immunoSEQ multiplex PCR, yet TCRdb's version contains in-frame clones alone and is incomplete. Found here are about 5,000 clones, around 82% of them singletons; the top ten hold 9.5% to 13%. The material sequenced was FFPE minimally invasive lung adenocarcinoma tissue. The receptor source for this set is a person aged 65-85 years with lung adenocarcinoma. Both conserved end residues are part of each CDR3. Each record gives: D gene, J gene, clone size, V gene, CDR3 DNA, CDR3 protein. The D gene is left open where the match is weak. Only some rows state a clone size, as once, few, many or a class for expanded clones.

d_call: TRBD2; j_call: TRBJ2-6; clone_size: few; v_call: TRBV18; cdr3_nt: TGTGCCAGCTCCCAACTGGCGGGAGGGCCGCCTGGGGCCAACGTCCTGACTTTC; cdr3_aa: CASSQLAGGPPGANVLTF
d_call: NA; j_call: TRBJ1-3; clone_size: NA; v_call: TRBV11-2; cdr3_nt: TGTGCCAGCAGCTTCCAAACGGGAAACACCATATATTTT; cdr3_aa: CASSFQTGNTIYF
d_call: NA; j_call: TRBJ1-1; clone_size: NA; v_call: TRBV30; cdr3_nt: TGTGCCTGGAGCGGTGGAGAGACAGGCGTGAACACTGAAGCTTTCTTT; cdr3_aa: CAWSGGETGVNTEAFF
d_call: NA; j_call: TRBJ2-7; clone_size: NA; v_call: TRBV28; cdr3_nt: TGTGCCAGCAGTTTATATCGAGGGCCGGGAATACGCGAGCAGTACTTC; cdr3_aa: CASSLYRGPGIREQYF
d_call: TRBD2; j_call: TRBJ2-7; clone_size: NA; v_call: TRBV5-1; cdr3_nt: TGCGCCAGCAGCTCCCGACTAGCGAAGACCTACGAGCAGTACTTC; cdr3_aa: CASSSRLAKTYEQYF
d_call: NA; j_call: TRBJ1-1; clone_size: NA; v_call: TRBV5-1; cdr3_nt: TGCGCCAGCAGCTTGTGGTTACAGGGAGGCGCTGAAGCTTTCTTT; cdr3_aa: CASSLWLQGGAEAFF
d_call: NA; j_call: TRBJ2-1; clone_size: NA; v_call: TRBV14; cdr3_nt: TGTGCCAGCAGTGCAGGGGTGCGGCAGTTCTTC; cdr3_aa: CASSAGVRQFF
d_call: NA; j_call: TRBJ2-2; clone_size: NA; v_call: TRBV4-2; cdr3_nt: TGTGCCAGCAGCCAAGGTCAGGGCGGGGAGCTGTTTTTT; cdr3_aa: CASSQGQGGELFF
d_call: TRBD1; j_call: TRBJ2-3; clone_size: NA; v_call: TRBV7-9; cdr3_nt: TGTGCCAGCAGCTTAAGGACAGGGAGGGATACGCAGTATTTT; cdr3_aa: CASSLRTGRDTQYF
d_call: TRBD2; j_call: TRBJ2-7; clone_size: NA; v_call: TRBV7-2; cdr3_nt: TGTGCCAGCAGCTTAATTGGGACGGGAGGGGGGTACGAGCAGTACTTC; cdr3_aa: CASSLIGTGGGYEQYF
d_call: NA; j_call: TRBJ2-3; clone_size: few; v_call: TRBV18; cdr3_nt: TGTGCCAGCTCACCAAATCAGGGGCGCACAGATACGCAGTATTTT; cdr3_aa: CASSPNQGRTDTQYF
d_call: NA; j_call: TRBJ1-1; clone_size: once; v_call: TRBV5-6; cdr3_nt: TGTGCCAGCAGCTTGTACGAGGGCGCGAACACTGAAGCTTTCTTT; cdr3_aa: CASSLYEGANTEAFF
d_call: NA; j_call: TRBJ1-5; clone_size: NA; v_call: TRBV4-1; cdr3_nt: TGCGCCAGCAGCCAAACGGACGAACAGCCCCAGCATTTT; cdr3_aa: CASSQTDEQPQHF
d_call: TRBD2; j_call: TRBJ2-5; clone_size: NA; v_call: TRBV6-6; cdr3_nt: TGTGCCAGCCGTACTAGCGGGAGGGCCCAGGAGACCCAGTACTTC; cdr3_aa: CASRTSGRAQETQYF
d_call: NA; j_call: TRBJ1-4; clone_size: NA; v_call: TRBV11-3; cdr3_nt: TGTGCCAGCAGCCCAGGACCTAATGAAAAACTGTTTTTT; cdr3_aa: CASSPGPNEKLFF
d_call: NA; j_call: TRBJ1-1; clone_size: NA; v_call: TRBV10-2; cdr3_nt: TGCGCCAGCAAGGAGGCGAACACTGAAGCTTTCTTT; cdr3_aa: CASKEANTEAFF
d_call: NA; j_call: TRBJ1-3; clone_size: few; v_call: TRBV7-9; cdr3_nt: TGTGCCAGCAGCTTGATTGTGGTTCCTGGAAACACCATATATTTT; cdr3_aa: CASSLIVVPGNTIYF
d_call: NA; j_call: TRBJ2-7; clone_size: once; v_call: TRBV5-8; cdr3_nt: TGTGCCAGCAGATATGGATCTGCGGAGCAGTACTTC; cdr3_aa: CASRYGSAEQYF
d_call: NA; j_call: TRBJ2-3; clone_size: NA; v_call: TRBV27; cdr3_nt: TGTGCCAGCAGGGTAGTAGCCCTGGCAGATACGCAGTATTTT; cdr3_aa: CASRVVALADTQYF
d_call: NA; j_call: TRBJ1-2; clone_size: NA; v_call: TRBV28; cdr3_nt: TGTGCCAGCCACCTCTGGGATGGGAGGGGCTACACCTTC; cdr3_aa: CASHLWDGRGYTF
d_call: TRBD2; j_call: TRBJ2-7; clone_size: NA; v_call: TRBV27; cdr3_nt: TGTGCCAGCGCCCGATCCGGGGGGAGCTCGACCTACGAGCAGTACTTC; cdr3_aa: CASARSGGSSTYEQYF
d_call: NA; j_call: TRBJ1-1; clone_size: NA; v_call: TRBV30; cdr3_nt: TGTGCCTGGCAGGGGATGAACACTGAAGCTTTCTTT; cdr3_aa: CAWQGMNTEAFF
d_call: TRBD1; j_call: TRBJ1-1; clone_size: NA; v_call: TRBV10-3; cdr3_nt: TGTGCCATCAAAGGGACAGGGGGCGCGGGAACTGAAGCTTTCTTT; cdr3_aa: CAIKGTGGAGTEAFF
d_call: NA; j_call: TRBJ1-1; clone_size: NA; v_call: TRBV7-2; cdr3_nt: TGTGCCAGCAGCTTATTTGTGGGCGGCACTGAAGCTTTCTTT; cdr3_aa: CASSLFVGGTEAFF
d_call: TRBD1; j_call: TRBJ1-3; clone_size: few; v_call: TRBV28; cdr3_nt: TGTGCCAGCAGTGGACAGGGCTGGGGAGCTGGAAACACCATATATTTT; cdr3_aa: CASSGQGWGAGNTIYF
d_call: NA; j_call: TRBJ2-7; clone_size: NA; v_call: TRBV10-2; cdr3_nt: TGCGCCAGCTTCGCAGAAGGTGGCAAGTACGAGCAGTACTTC; cdr3_aa: CASFAEGGKYEQYF
d_call: NA; j_call: TRBJ1-5; clone_size: few; v_call: TRBV6-1; cdr3_nt: TGTGCCAGCGCCAGCAAGGGTGAGGGCAATCAGCCCCAGCATTTT; cdr3_aa: CASASKGEGNQPQHF
d_call: NA; j_call: TRBJ2-1; clone_size: NA; v_call: TRBV11-3; cdr3_nt: TGTGCCAGCAGTTTAGAAGAGACCACCTACAATGAGCAGTTCTTC; cdr3_aa: CASSLEETTYNEQFF
d_call: NA; j_call: TRBJ2-7; clone_size: once; v_call: TRBV13; cdr3_nt: TGTGCCAGCAGCCGCTACGGGACCTCCTACGAGCAGTACTTC; cdr3_aa: CASSRYGTSYEQYF
d_call: NA; j_call: TRBJ2-1; clone_size: NA; v_call: TRBV9; cdr3_nt: TGTGCCAGCAGCGTAGGGCTGAGAGGTAGTGAGCAGTTCTTC; cdr3_aa: CASSVGLRGSEQFF
d_call: NA; j_call: TRBJ1-5; clone_size: NA; v_call: TRBV28; cdr3_nt: TGTGCCAGCAGTTCGCAGGTTTATAGCAATCAGCCCCAGCATTTT; cdr3_aa: CASSSQVYSNQPQHF
d_call: TRBD1; j_call: TRBJ1-5; clone_size: NA; v_call: TRBV11-3; cdr3_nt: TGTGCCAGCAGACCTTGGGACAGGAAGTCCGGTCAGCCCCAGCATTTT; cdr3_aa: CASRPWDRKSGQPQHF
d_call: NA; j_call: TRBJ1-5; clone_size: once; v_call: TRBV4-1; cdr3_nt: TGCGCCAGCAGCCTGAGGGAAAGAGGGGGTCAGCCCCAGCATTTT; cdr3_aa: CASSLRERGGQPQHF
d_call: NA; j_call: TRBJ2-7; clone_size: NA; v_call: TRBV6-5; cdr3_nt: TGTGCCAGCAGCCACCCCCACGAGGGGCAGTACTTC; cdr3_aa: CASSHPHEGQYF
d_call: TRBD1; j_call: TRBJ2-3; clone_size: NA; v_call: TRBV12-5; cdr3_nt: TGTGCTAGTGGTTTGACCTACTCCGGGACAGGTCGCACAGATACGCAGTATTTT; cdr3_aa: CASGLTYSGTGRTDTQYF
d_call: TRBD2; j_call: TRBJ2-3; clone_size: NA; v_call: TRBV6-1; cdr3_nt: TGTGCCAGCAGTGAAGAGCATACGACTAGCGGGAGCACAGATACGCAGTATTTT; cdr3_aa: CASSEEHTTSGSTDTQYF
d_call: NA; j_call: TRBJ2-1; clone_size: NA; v_call: TRBV18; cdr3_nt: TGTGCCAGCTCACCCACGGACTTCGACAATGAGCAGTTCTTC; cdr3_aa: CASSPTDFDNEQFF
d_call: TRBD1; j_call: TRBJ2-1; clone_size: NA; v_call: TRBV10-3; cdr3_nt: TGTGCCATCAGTTGGGACAGGGCGGCGTTAAATGAGCAGTTCTTC; cdr3_aa: CAISWDRAALNEQFF
d_call: NA; j_call: TRBJ1-5; clone_size: once; v_call: TRBV30; cdr3_nt: TGTGCCGGCTCTTCGAGAGGGTCGAATCAGCCCCAGCATTTT; cdr3_aa: CAGSSRGSNQPQHF
d_call: TRBD1; j_call: TRBJ2-7; clone_size: few; v_call: TRBV10-1; cdr3_nt: TGCGCCAGCAGAGGGACAGGGGACGAGCAGTACTTC; cdr3_aa: CASRGTGDEQYF
d_call: NA; j_call: TRBJ1-2; clone_size: NA; v_call: TRBV18; cdr3_nt: TGTGCCAGCTCACGAAAAGTGGAGGGGTCCTACACCTTC; cdr3_aa: CASSRKVEGSYTF
d_call: TRBD2; j_call: TRBJ2-7; clone_size: NA; v_call: TRBV6-5; cdr3_nt: TGTGCCAGCACCTCCTTTGGGACTAGCGGGAACGGGCAGTACTTC; cdr3_aa: CASTSFGTSGNGQYF
d_call: TRBD2; j_call: TRBJ2-1; clone_size: NA; v_call: TRBV6-5; cdr3_nt: TGTGCCAGCAGTCTCTTAGCGGGAGGTTTTGAGCAGTTCTTC; cdr3_aa: CASSLLAGGFEQFF
d_call: TRBD1; j_call: TRBJ1-4; clone_size: NA; v_call: TRBV6-1; cdr3_nt: TGTGCCAGCAGTGAAAGCGGAGGACAGGGAGAAAAACTGTTTTTT; cdr3_aa: CASSESGGQGEKLFF
d_call: NA; j_call: TRBJ1-1; clone_size: few; v_call: TRBV21-1; cdr3_nt: TGTGCCAGCAGCAAGAGATCCGACAGGAACACTGAAGCTTTCTTT; cdr3_aa: CASSKRSDRNTEAFF
d_call: TRBD1; j_call: TRBJ2-7; clone_size: NA; v_call: TRBV11-2; cdr3_nt: TGTGCCAGCAGCAACAGGGGTACCTACGAGCAGTACTTC; cdr3_aa: CASSNRGTYEQYF